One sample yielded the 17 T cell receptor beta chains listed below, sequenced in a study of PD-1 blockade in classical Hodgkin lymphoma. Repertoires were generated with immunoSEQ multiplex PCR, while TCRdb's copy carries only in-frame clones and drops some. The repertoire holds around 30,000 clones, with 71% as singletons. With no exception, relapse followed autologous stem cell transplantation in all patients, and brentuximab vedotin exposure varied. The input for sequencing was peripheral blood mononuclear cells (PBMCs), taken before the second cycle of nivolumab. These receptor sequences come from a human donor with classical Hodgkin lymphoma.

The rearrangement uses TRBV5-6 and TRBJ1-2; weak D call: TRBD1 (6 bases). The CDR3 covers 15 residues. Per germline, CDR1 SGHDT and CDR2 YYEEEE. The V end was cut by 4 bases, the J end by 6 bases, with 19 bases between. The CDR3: CASSPTEGGRNGYTF. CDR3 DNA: TGTGCCAGCAGCCCAACCGAGGGGGGAAGGAATGGCTACACCTTC.

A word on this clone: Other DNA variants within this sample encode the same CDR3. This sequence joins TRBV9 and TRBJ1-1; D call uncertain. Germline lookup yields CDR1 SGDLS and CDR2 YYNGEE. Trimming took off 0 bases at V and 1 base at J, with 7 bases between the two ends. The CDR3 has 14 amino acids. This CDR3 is CASSVAGANTEAFF. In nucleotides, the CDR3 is TGTGCCAGCAGCGTAGCAGGAGCGAACACTGAAGCTTTCTTT. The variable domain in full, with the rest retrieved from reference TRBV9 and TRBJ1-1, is DSGVTQTPKHLITATGQRVTLRCSPRSGDLSVYWYQQSLDQGLQFLIQYYNGEERAKGNILERFSAQQFPDLHSELNLSSLELGDSALYFCASSVAGANTEAFFGQGTRLTVV.

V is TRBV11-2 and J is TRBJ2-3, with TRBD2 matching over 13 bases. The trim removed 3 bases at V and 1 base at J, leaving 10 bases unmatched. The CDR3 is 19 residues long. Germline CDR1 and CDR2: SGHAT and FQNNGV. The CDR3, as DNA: TGTGCCAGCAGCTTTTTACCCCGACTAGCGGGGGGCCGCACAGATACGCAGTATTTT. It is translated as CASSFLPRLAGGRTDTQYF. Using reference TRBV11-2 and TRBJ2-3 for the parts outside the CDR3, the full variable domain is EAGVAQSPRYKIIEKRQSVAFWCNPISGHATLYWYQQILGQGPKLLIQFQNNGVVDDSQLPKDRFSAERLKGVDSTLKIQPAKLEDSAVYLCASSFLPRLAGGRTDTQYFGPGTRLTVL.

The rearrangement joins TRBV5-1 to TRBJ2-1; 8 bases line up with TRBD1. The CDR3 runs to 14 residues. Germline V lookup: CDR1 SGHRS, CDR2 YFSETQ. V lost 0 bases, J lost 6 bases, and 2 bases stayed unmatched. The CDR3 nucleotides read TGCGCCAGCAGCTTGGCAGGACAGGGCAATGAGCAGTTCTTC. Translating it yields CASSLAGQGNEQFF.

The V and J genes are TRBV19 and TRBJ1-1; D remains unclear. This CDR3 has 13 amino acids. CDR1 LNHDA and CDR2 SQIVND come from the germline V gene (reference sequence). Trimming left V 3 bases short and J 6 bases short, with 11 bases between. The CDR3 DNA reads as TGTGCCAGTAGTATGTCCCCCGCCTCTGAAGCTTTCTTT. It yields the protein CASSMSPASEAFF.

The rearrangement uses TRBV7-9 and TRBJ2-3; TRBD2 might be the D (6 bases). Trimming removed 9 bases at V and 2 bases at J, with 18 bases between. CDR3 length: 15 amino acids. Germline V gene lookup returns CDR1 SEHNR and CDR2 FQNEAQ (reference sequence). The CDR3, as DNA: TGTGCCAGTCAAGGGAGGTCGGGGCACACAGATACGCAGTATTTT. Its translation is CASQGRSGHTDTQYF.

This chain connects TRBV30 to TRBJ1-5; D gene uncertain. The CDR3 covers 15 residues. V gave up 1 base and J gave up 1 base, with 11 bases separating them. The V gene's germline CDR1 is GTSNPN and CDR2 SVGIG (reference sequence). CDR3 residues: CAWSERGLSNQPQHF. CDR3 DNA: TGTGCCTGGAGTGAGAGAGGGTTGAGCAATCAGCCCCAGCATTTT. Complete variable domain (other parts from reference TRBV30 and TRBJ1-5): SQTIHQWPATLVQPVGSPLSLECTVEGTSNPNLYWYRQAAGRGLQLLFYSVGIGQISSEVPQNLSASRPQDRQFILSSKKLLLSDSGFYLCAWSERGLSNQPQHFGDGTRLSIL.

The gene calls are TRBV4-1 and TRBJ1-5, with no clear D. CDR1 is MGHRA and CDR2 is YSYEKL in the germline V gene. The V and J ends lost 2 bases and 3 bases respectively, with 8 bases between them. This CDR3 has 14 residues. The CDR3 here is CASSQTEFNQPQHF. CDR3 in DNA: TGCGCCAGCAGCCAAACGGAGTTCAATCAGCCCCAGCATTTT.

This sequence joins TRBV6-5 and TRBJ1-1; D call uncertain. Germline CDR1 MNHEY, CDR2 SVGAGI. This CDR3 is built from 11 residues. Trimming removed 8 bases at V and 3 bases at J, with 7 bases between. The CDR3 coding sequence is TGTGCCAGCGGTAGAGACACTGAAGCTTTCTTT. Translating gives CASGRDTEAFF.

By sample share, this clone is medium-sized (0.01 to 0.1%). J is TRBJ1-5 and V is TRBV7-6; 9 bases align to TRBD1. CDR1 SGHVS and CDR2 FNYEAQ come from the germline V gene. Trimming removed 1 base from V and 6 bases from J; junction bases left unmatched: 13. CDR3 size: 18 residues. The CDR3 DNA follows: TGTGCCAGCAGCTTAGTGCCCACTACAGGGGGCGCGTTTCAGCCCCAGCATTTT. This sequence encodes CASSLVPTTGGAFQPQHF.

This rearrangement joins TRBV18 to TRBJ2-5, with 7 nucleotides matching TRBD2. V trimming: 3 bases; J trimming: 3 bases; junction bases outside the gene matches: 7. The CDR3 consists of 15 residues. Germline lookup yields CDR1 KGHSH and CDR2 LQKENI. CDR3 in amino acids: CASSPEWGGEETQYF. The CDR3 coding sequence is TGTGCCAGCTCACCCGAGTGGGGGGGAGAAGAGACCCAGTACTTC.

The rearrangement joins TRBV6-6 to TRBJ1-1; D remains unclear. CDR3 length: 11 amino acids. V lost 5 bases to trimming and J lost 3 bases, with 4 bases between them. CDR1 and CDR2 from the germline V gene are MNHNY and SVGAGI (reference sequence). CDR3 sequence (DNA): TGTGCCAGCAGTACATACACTGAAGCTTTCTTT. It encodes CASSTYTEAFF.

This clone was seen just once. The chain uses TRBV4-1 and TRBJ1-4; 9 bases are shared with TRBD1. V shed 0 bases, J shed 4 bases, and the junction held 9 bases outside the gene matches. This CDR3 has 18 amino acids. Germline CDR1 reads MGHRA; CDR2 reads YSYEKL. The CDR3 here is CASSQDVPGQGLNEKLFF. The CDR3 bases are TGCGCCAGCAGCCAAGATGTCCCGGGACAGGGTCTTAATGAAAAACTGTTTTTT.

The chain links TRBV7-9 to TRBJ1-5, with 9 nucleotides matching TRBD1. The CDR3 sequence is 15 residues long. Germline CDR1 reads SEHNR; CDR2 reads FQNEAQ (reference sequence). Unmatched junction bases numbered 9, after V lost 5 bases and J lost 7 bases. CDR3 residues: CASSPRDREGQPQHF. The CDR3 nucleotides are TGTGCCAGCAGCCCCCGGGACAGGGAAGGCCAGCCCCAGCATTTT.

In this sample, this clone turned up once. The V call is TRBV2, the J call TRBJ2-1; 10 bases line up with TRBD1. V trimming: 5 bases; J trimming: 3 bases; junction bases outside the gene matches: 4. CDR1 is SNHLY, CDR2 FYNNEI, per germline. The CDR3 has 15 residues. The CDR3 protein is CASSPGQGVYNEQFF. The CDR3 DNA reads TGTGCCAGCAGTCCCGGACAGGGGGTCTACAATGAGCAGTTCTTC.

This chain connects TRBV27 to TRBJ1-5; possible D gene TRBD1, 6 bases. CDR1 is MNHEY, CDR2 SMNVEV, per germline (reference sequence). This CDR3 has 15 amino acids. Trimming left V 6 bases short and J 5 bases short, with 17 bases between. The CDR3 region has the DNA TGTGCCAGCAGGGGAAACGGGGGGGCCTATCAGCCCCAGCATTTT. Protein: CASRGNGGAYQPQHF.

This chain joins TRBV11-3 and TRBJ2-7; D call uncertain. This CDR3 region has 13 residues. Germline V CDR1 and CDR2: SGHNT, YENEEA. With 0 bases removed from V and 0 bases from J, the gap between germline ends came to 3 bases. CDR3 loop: CASSLDASYEQYF. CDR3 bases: TGTGCCAGCAGCTTAGACGCCTCCTACGAGCAGTACTTC.